A single sample is the source of the 31 T cell receptor beta chains below, sequenced in a study of human T cells and chemical hapten exposure. Time point given: pre-sensitization, week 0. Specified treatment: therapeutic diphenylcyclopropenone sensitization with weekly scalp DPC. TCRdb reanalysed the RACE reads using MiXCR and keeps one entry per CDR3 protein. The table includes about 85,000 distinct CDR3 sequences, about 8.5% detected once. This material consisted of whole blood, taken in connection with sensitization to the hapten diphenylcyclopropenone (DPC). The receptors were sampled from a man between 35 and 55 years old with alopecia areata. Some clones in this sample may be carry-over from other donors' samples.

This clonotype has only a few counts. The chain recombines TRBV12-3 or TRBV12-4 with TRBJ1-1, with D possibly TRBD1 on 6 matching bases. The CDR3 runs to 15 residues. Trimming shortened V by 6 bases and J by 5 bases, and 19 bases separated the two germline ends. The DNA of the CDR3 is TGTGCCAGCAGCTCCCGTGGGCAGGGGAAGACTGAAGCTTTCTTT. It translates to CASSSRGQGKTEAFF.

The sample holds many counts of this clonotype. The rearrangement uses TRBV2 and TRBJ2-2, with unresolved D. Between the trimmed V and J ends, which lost 7 bases and 7 bases, there was a span of 13 bases. In germline, CDR1 is SNHLY, CDR2 FYNNEI. This CDR3 has 13 amino acids. CDR3 bases: TGTGCCAGCAAGTACGATACCGTCGGGGAGCTGTTTTTT. Its translation: CASKYDTVGELFF.

This clonotype was detected ten times or more. This chain links TRBV4-3 with TRBJ1-6, with unresolved D. V lost 4 bases, J lost 12 bases, and 13 bases lay in between. The V gene's germline CDR1 is LGHNA and CDR2 YSLEER. This CDR3 region has 13 residues. CDR3 protein: CASSPSGVLPLHF. The DNA of the CDR3 is TGCGCCAGCAGCCCCTCCGGTGTATTACCCCTCCACTTT.

The chain has TRBV9 and TRBJ2-7; no clear D. The V end was cut by 0 bases, the J end by 0 bases, with 10 bases between. The CDR3 is made up of 15 amino acids. From germline, CDR1 is SGDLS and CDR2 YYNGEE. The CDR3 here is CASSVEVDGSYEQYV. The DNA of the CDR3 is TGTGCCAGCAGCGTAGAGGTCGACGGCTCCTACGAGCAGTACGTC.

The sample holds many counts of this clonotype. The chain has TRBV7-2 and TRBJ1-5; no clear D. Germline lookup yields CDR1 SGHTA and CDR2 FQGNSA. V lost 5 bases and J lost 5, with 7 bases in between. The CDR3 is 12 residues long. The DNA of the CDR3 is TGTGCCAGCAGCAAGACGGATCAGCCCCAGCATTTT. It encodes CASSKTDQPQHF.

This chain connects TRBV19 to TRBJ2-6, with D perhaps TRBD1 (6 bases). Per germline, CDR1 LNHDA and CDR2 SQIVND (reference sequence). This CDR3 contains 18 residues. V lost 1 base to trimming and J lost 1 base, with 14 bases between them. CDR3 loop: CASSIVGTSFSGANVLTF. The CDR3 DNA reads TGTGCCAGTAGTATAGTAGGGACATCATTTTCTGGGGCCAACGTCCTGACTTTC. Full variable domain (rest looked up from reference TRBV19 and TRBJ2-6): DGGITQSPKYLFRKEGQNVTLSCEQNLNHDAMYWYRQDPGQGLRLIYYSQIVNDFQKGDIAEGYSVSREKKESFPLTVTSAQKNPTAFYLCASSIVGTSFSGANVLTFGAGSRLTVL.

This clonotype was found a few times. The V call is TRBV5-1, the J call TRBJ2-3, with 10 nucleotides matching TRBD2. This CDR3 has 15 residues. The V and J ends lost 4 bases and 4 bases, in that order; junction bases with no gene match: 6. The germline V gene encodes CDR1 SGHRS and CDR2 YFSETQ. The CDR3 region has the DNA TGCGCCAGCAGCCTAGCGGGAGACCCACCAGATACGCAGTATTTT. Translated: CASSLAGDPPDTQYF. The entire variable domain, with the rest obtained from reference TRBV5-1 and TRBJ2-3, is as follows: KAGVTQTPRYLIKTRGQQVTLSCSPISGHRSVSWYQQTPGQGLQFLFEYFSETQRNKGNFPGRFSGRQFSNSRSEMNVSTLELGDSALYLCASSLAGDPPDTQYFGPGTRLTVL.

This clonotype has a count of ten or more. This chain joins TRBV5-1 and TRBJ2-3, with 8 bases fitting TRBD2. Trimming removed 0 bases from V and 4 bases from J; junction bases left unmatched: 7. Germline V gene lookup returns CDR1 SGHRS and CDR2 YFSETQ. This CDR3 spans 16 amino acids. The CDR3 is CASSLVAGGRADTQYF. CDR3 DNA sequence: TGCGCCAGCAGCTTGGTGGCGGGAGGCAGGGCAGATACGCAGTATTTT.

The rearrangement joins TRBV4-2 to TRBJ2-2; maybe TRBD2 (6 bases). V was shortened by 0 bases and J by 3 bases, with 17 bases between the two germline ends. The CDR3 is made up of 18 amino acids. CDR1 and CDR2 (germline): LGHNA, YNFKEQ. The CDR3 spells CASSQDAQGLLYTGELFF. The CDR3, as DNA: TGTGCCAGCAGCCAAGATGCGCAGGGACTCCTCTACACCGGGGAGCTGTTTTTT.

Worth noting for this clonotype: A read error may explain this, as a much larger clone is one base away. The V and J genes are TRBV5-1 and TRBJ2-1, with no clear D. Germline V gene lookup returns CDR1 SGHRS and CDR2 YFSETQ. The length of the CDR3 is 14 residues. The CDR3 DNA reads TGCGCCACCAGCCCCCTAGTTTCCGGCAATGAGCAGTTCTTC. As protein: CATSPLVSGNEQFF.

This clonotype appeared many times. This chain's CDR3 is CAISRAGTSGSPQHF. The CDR3 bases are TGTGCCATCAGCCGGGCAGGGACATCGGGGTCACCCCAGCATTTT. This sequence joins TRBV10-3 and TRBJ1-5, with TRBD1 as a possible D gene (6 bases). In germline, CDR1 is ENHRY, CDR2 SYGVKD. V dropped 6 bases and J dropped 10 bases, with 22 bases sitting between them. The CDR3 spans 15 residues.

This clonotype was counted many times. The chain couples TRBV12-3 or TRBV12-4 to TRBJ1-1; the D is unclear. The CDR3 is 11 amino acids. Trimming took 1 base from V and 7 from J, leaving 4 bases between them. The CDR3 region is CASSLGHEAFF. Written as DNA, the CDR3 is TGTGCCAGCAGTTTAGGGCATGAAGCTTTCTTT.

The V call is TRBV7-3, the J call TRBJ1-1; D is undetermined. Trimming took 2 bases from V and 8 from J, leaving 12 bases between them. Germline values: CDR1 SGHTA, CDR2 FQGTGA. The length of the CDR3 is 13 residues. The CDR3 bases are TGTGCCAGCAGCTTAGAGAACGGATCCGAAGCTTTCTTT. This encodes CASSLENGSEAFF.

This clonotype was observed a handful of times. The rearrangement joins TRBV20-1 to TRBJ2-5, with 9 bases fitting TRBD1. Per germline, CDR1 DFQATT and CDR2 SNEGSKA (reference sequence). This CDR3 spans 14 amino acids. V was clipped by 0 bases and J by 4 bases; unmatched bases: 3. Here the CDR3 reads CSARDRQGVETQYF. CDR3 in DNA: TGCAGTGCTAGAGATCGACAGGGGGTAGAGACCCAGTACTTC.

Many counts were recorded for this clonotype. The genes are TRBV24-1 and TRBJ2-1, with D possibly TRBD1 on 5 matching bases. This CDR3 is 15 amino acids long. The germline V gene has CDR1 KGHDR and CDR2 SFDVKD. The V gene lost 5 bases and the J gene lost 2 bases, with 12 bases spanning the gap. The chain's CDR3 is CATSGRGRAYNEQFF. The DNA of the CDR3 is TGTGCCACCAGTGGAAGGGGCCGAGCCTACAATGAGCAGTTCTTC.

The CDR3 nucleotides read TGCAGTGCCCCACCAGACTGGGGCGGGGATACGCAGTATTTT. Its translation: CSAPPDWGGDTQYF. This rearrangement joins TRBV20-1 to TRBJ2-3; D is possibly TRBD1 or TRBD2 (5 bases each). Germline V gene data show CDR1 as DFQATT and CDR2 as SNEGSKA (reference sequence). This CDR3 region has 14 residues. The V gene lost 6 bases and the J gene lost 6 bases, with 19 bases spanning the gap.

This clonotype was picked up many times. This chain uses TRBV29-1 with TRBJ2-5; 7 bases fit TRBD1. Looked up from germline, CDR1 is SQVTM and CDR2 is ANQGSEA. After removal of 3 bases from V and 4 bases from J, the junction contained 2 bases not matched to a gene. CDR3 length: 12 residues. The CDR3 region is CSVDRGRETQYF. The CDR3 DNA reads as TGCAGCGTTGACAGGGGGAGAGAGACCCAGTACTTC.

This clonotype has just a few counts. The chain employs TRBV24-1 and TRBJ2-1, with TRBD2 matching over 14 bases. The CDR3 is made up of 16 amino acids. The germline CDR1 and CDR2 sequences are KGHDR and SFDVKD. V lost 5 bases and J lost 8; bases outside the gene matches: 7. The CDR3 DNA is TGTGCCACCAGTGGGGGGGGACTAGCGGGAGTCGATGAGCAGTTCTTC. Encoded protein: CATSGGGLAGVDEQFF.

This clonotype occurred many times. This chain connects TRBV7-3 to TRBJ2-2; D is uncertain. CDR3 size: 13 residues. The germline gives CDR1 SGHTA, CDR2 FQGTGA. V was trimmed by 5 bases and J by 3 bases, leaving 7 bases between them. The CDR3 here is CASSLSYTGELFF. The CDR3 DNA reads TGTGCCAGCAGCCTCAGTTACACCGGGGAGCTGTTTTTT. The whole variable domain, remainder taken from reference TRBV7-3 and TRBJ2-2, is GAGVSQTPSNKVTEKGKYVELRCDPISGHTALYWYRQSLGQGPEFLIYFQGTGAADDSGLPNDRFFAVRPEGSVSTLKIQRTERGDSAVYLCASSLSYTGELFFGEGSRLTVL.

The rearrangement joins TRBV5-1 to TRBJ2-3; D ambiguous. Trimming removed 4 bases at V and 0 bases at J, with 12 bases between. CDR3 length: 15 amino acids. In germline, CDR1 is SGHRS, CDR2 YFSETQ. The CDR3 spells CASSALLRSTDTQYF. The DNA of the CDR3 is TGCGCCAGCAGCGCCCTTCTACGGAGCACAGATACGCAGTATTTT.

This clonotype was observed a handful of times. V gene TRBV5-8 combines with J gene TRBJ1-1; possible D gene TRBD1, 6 bases. This CDR3 region has 16 residues. V was clipped by 3 bases and J by 0 bases, with 15 bases between them. Germline CDR1 reads SGHTS; CDR2 reads YDEGEE. The CDR3 DNA is TGTGCCAGCAGCTCCTCGGACAGAGGTTTGAACACTGAAGCTTTCTTT. Protein: CASSSSDRGLNTEAFF.

This clonotype was seen a few times. This chain connects TRBV29-1 to TRBJ2-5; 11 bases map to TRBD2. The CDR3 contains 19 residues. The V gene's germline CDR1 is SQVTM and CDR2 ANQGSEA. V lost 6 bases, J lost 1 base, and 19 bases stayed unmatched. Here the CDR3 DNA reads TGCAGCGTGGACGGTCTTCCTAGCGGGAGGACTAGGTCCCAAGAGACCCAGTACTTC. It translates to CSVDGLPSGRTRSQETQYF.

Only a few counts were recorded for this clonotype. The J gene is TRBJ1-1, the V gene TRBV29-1; 7 bases are shared with TRBD1. Germline V gene data show CDR1 as SQVTM and CDR2 as ANQGSEA. Trimming took 6 bases from V and 0 from J; bases not matched to a gene: 7. The CDR3 contains 14 residues. The CDR3 loop reads CSVNRGAMNTEAFF. CDR3 DNA: TGCAGCGTGAACAGGGGCGCAATGAACACTGAAGCTTTCTTT.

This clonotype was seen at least ten times. The chain has TRBV28 and TRBJ1-1; no definite D call. Per germline, CDR1 MDHEN and CDR2 SYDVKM. V lost 11 bases, J lost 8 bases, and 24 bases lay in between. This CDR3 region has 14 residues. The CDR3 protein is CACLPLGGLGEAFF. The CDR3, as DNA: TGTGCCTGCCTTCCCTTAGGAGGCCTGGGGGAAGCTTTCTTT. Based on the CDR3 plus reference TRBV28 and TRBJ1-1, the full variable domain is DVKVTQSSRYLVKRTGEKVFLECVQDMDHENMFWYRQDPGLGLRLIYFSYDVKMKEKGDIPEGYSVSREKKERFSLILESASTNQTSMYLCACLPLGGLGEAFFGQGTRLTVV.

This clonotype came up many times. The chain carries TRBV9 and TRBJ1-3, with D unresolved. The CDR3 consists of 16 residues. Trimming removed 4 bases from V and 0 bases from J, with 14 bases in between. CDR1 and CDR2 from the germline V gene are SGDLS and YYNGEE. CDR3 sequence reads: CASSINDGNSGNTIYF. CDR3 in DNA: TGTGCCAGCAGCATTAACGACGGCAACTCTGGAAACACCATATATTTT.

This clonotype was seen repeatedly, ten times or more. This rearrangement joins TRBV28 to TRBJ1-1, with no clear D. V was shortened by 11 bases and J by 5 bases, with 12 bases between the two germline ends. The CDR3 sequence is 11 residues long. CDR1 and CDR2 (germline): MDHEN, SYDVKM. The CDR3 sequence is CASRSGTEAFF. The CDR3 coding sequence is TGTGCCTCACGTTCCGGGACTGAAGCTTTCTTT.

This clonotype was observed a handful of times. The V and J genes are TRBV6-2 or TRBV6-3 and TRBJ2-2; D not certain. The CDR3 sequence is 15 residues long. The V end was cut by 2 bases, the J end by 2 bases, with 9 bases between. The germline V gene has CDR1 MNHEY and CDR2 SVGEGT. The CDR3 here is CASSYPPTNTGELFF. The CDR3 DNA reads TGTGCCAGCAGTTACCCCCCCACCAACACCGGGGAGCTGTTTTTT.

This clonotype has a count of ten or more. The chain has TRBV12-3 or TRBV12-4 and TRBJ1-5, with 7 bases matching TRBD1. The CDR3 contains 13 residues. J gave up 5 bases and V 6 bases, and 4 bases lay outside the gene matches. The CDR3 DNA reads TGTGCCAGCAGCGGACAGGCTGATCAGCCCCAGCATTTT. Its translation is CASSGQADQPQHF.

The rearrangement links TRBV20-1 to TRBJ2-3; 7 bases are shared with TRBD2. Germline V lookup: CDR1 DFQATT, CDR2 SNEGSKA (reference sequence). This CDR3 has 14 amino acids. V lost 6 bases to trimming and J lost 4 bases; unmatched junction nucleotides: 10. Written as DNA, the CDR3 is TGCAGTGCGGTGGGGTGGGGAGGGCCAGATACGCAGTATTTT. Protein product: CSAVGWGGPDTQYF.

A few counts support this clonotype. The rearrangement links TRBV7-2 to TRBJ2-3; the D is unclear. V lost 1 base to trimming and J lost 2 bases, with 16 bases between them. CDR3 length equals 17 residues. Germline values: CDR1 SGHTA, CDR2 FQGNSA. CDR3 amino acids: CASSLGVSPLPTDTQYF. In DNA form, the CDR3 reads TGTGCCAGCAGCTTAGGGGTGTCTCCCCTACCCACAGATACGCAGTATTTT. The whole variable domain, filled in from reference TRBV7-2 and TRBJ2-3, reads GAGVSQSPSNKVTEKGKDVELRCDPISGHTALYWYRQSLGQGLEFLIYFQGNSAPDKSGLPSDRFSAERTGGSVSTLTIQRTQQEDSAVYLCASSLGVSPLPTDTQYFGPGTRLTVL.

The table lists this clonotype with a few counts. The V and J genes are TRBV6-9 and TRBJ2-7, with D tentatively TRBD2 (5 bases). The CDR3 length is 13 residues. The V end lost 5 bases, the J end lost 3 bases, and 11 bases lay between the germline ends. CDR1 is MNHGY and CDR2 is SVAAGI in the germline V gene. The DNA of the CDR3 is TGTGCCAGCAGTCTTCGAGCGGTCTACGAGCAGTACTTC. Translated: CASSLRAVYEQYF.